This paragraph covers one TCR beta chain sequence. These data are taken from a study of T cell changes during pregnancy in multiple sclerosis. Here immunoSEQ multiplex PCR was the method, and the copy in TCRdb shows in-frame clones only, minus some. The table includes some 38,000 clones, 91% detected once. The CDR3 consists of 14 residues. J was trimmed by 0 bases and V by 7 bases; bases with no gene match: 2. Germline CDR1 reads SGHNT; CDR2 reads YENEEA. The genes are TRBV11-3 and TRBJ2-1, with 8 bases aligning to TRBD1. This receptor was identified in a female donor in good health, enrolled as a control in a pregnancy study. This sample comprised CD4+ T cells from peripheral blood mononuclear cells, obtained in the third trimester of pregnancy. The CDR3 here is CASKQGGSYNEQFF. The CDR3 nucleotides read TGTGCCAGCAAACAGGGGGGCTCCTACAATGAGCAGTTCTTC.